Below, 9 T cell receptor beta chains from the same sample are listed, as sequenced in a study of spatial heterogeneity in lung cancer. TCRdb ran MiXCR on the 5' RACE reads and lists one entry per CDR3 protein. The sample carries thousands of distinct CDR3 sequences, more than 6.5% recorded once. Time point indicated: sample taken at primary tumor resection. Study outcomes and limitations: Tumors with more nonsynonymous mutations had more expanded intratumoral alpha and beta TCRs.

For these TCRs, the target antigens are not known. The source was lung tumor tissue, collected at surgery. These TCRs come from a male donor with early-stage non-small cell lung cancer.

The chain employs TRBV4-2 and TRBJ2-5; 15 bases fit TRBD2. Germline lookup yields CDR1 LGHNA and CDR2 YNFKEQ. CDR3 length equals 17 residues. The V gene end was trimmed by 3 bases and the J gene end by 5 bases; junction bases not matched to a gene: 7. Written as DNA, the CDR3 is TGTGCCAGCAGCCACGGACTAGCGGGAGGGCCCGGTGAGACCCAGTACTTC. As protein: CASSHGLAGGPGETQYF.

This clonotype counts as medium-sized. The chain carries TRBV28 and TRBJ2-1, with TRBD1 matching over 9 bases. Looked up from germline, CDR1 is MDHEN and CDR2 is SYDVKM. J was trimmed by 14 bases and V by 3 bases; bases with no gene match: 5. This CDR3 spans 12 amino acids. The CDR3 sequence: CASSFRDRAEFF. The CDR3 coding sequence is TGTGCCAGCAGTTTCCGGGACAGGGCCGAGTTCTTC.

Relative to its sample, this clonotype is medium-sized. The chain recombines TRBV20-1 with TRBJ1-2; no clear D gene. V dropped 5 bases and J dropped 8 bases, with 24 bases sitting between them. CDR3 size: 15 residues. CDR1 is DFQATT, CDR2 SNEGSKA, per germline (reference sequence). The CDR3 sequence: CSAFPISTGPSGYTF. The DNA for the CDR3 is TGCAGTGCTTTCCCTATTTCGACTGGTCCTTCGGGCTACACCTTC.

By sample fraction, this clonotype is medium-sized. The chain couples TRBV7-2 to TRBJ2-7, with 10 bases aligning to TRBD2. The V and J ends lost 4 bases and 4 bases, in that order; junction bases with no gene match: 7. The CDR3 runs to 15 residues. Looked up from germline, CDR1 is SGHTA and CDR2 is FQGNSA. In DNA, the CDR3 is TGTGCCAGCAGCTCCCCTAGCGGGAGTAAGTACGAGCAGTACTTC. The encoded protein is CASSSPSGSKYEQYF.

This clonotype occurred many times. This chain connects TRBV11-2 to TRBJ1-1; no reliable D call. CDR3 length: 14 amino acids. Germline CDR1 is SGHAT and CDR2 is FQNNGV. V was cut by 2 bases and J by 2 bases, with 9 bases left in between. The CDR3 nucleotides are TGTGCCAGCAGCTTAAGAGGGAGCAACACTGAAGCTTTCTTT. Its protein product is CASSLRGSNTEAFF.

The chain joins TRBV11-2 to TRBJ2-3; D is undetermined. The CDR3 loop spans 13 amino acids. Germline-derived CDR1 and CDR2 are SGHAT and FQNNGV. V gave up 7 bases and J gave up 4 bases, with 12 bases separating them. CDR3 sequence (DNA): TGTGCCAGCACCTTCTATGGTTCAGATACGCAGTATTTT. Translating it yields CASTFYGSDTQYF. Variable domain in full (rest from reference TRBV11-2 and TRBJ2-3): EAGVAQSPRYKIIEKRQSVAFWCNPISGHATLYWYQQILGQGPKLLIQFQNNGVVDDSQLPKDRFSAERLKGVDSTLKIQPAKLEDSAVYLCASTFYGSDTQYFGPGTRLTVL.

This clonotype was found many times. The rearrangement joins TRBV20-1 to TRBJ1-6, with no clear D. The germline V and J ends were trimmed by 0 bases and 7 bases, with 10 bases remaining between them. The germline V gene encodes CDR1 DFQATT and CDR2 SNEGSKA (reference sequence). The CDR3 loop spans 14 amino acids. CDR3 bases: TGCAGTGCTAGAGACGGTACTCGAAATTCACCCCTCCACTTT. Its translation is CSARDGTRNSPLHF.

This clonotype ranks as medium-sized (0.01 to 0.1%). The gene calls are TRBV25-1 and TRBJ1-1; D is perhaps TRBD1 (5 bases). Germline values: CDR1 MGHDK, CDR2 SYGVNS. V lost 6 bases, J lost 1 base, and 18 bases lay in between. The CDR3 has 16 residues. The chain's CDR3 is CASSDSPGSENTEAFF. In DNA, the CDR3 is TGTGCCAGCAGCGATTCCCCAGGGTCGGAGAACACTGAAGCTTTCTTT.

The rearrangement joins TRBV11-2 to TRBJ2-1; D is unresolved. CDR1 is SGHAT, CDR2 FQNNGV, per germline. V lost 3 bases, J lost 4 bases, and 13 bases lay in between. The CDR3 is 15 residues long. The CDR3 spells CASSLDGLGYNEQFF. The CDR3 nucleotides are TGTGCCAGCAGCTTGGATGGGCTCGGGTACAATGAGCAGTTCTTC.